The 5 T cell receptor beta chains below come from one sample, sequenced in a study of cytomegalovirus exposure and HLA in healthy donors. Researchers ran the PCR with 60 Vbeta and 13 Jbeta primers. The repertoire was sequenced with immunoSEQ multiplex PCR; TCRdb's copy has only in-frame clones and lacks some. Here the sample spans more than 95,000 clones, about four fifths being singletons. Material: PBMCs. These receptors all stem from a woman in her forties in good health and CMV-seropositive.

This chain links TRBV28 with TRBJ1-3; D is possibly TRBD1 (5 bases). Trimming took 6 bases from V and 0 from J, leaving 12 bases between them. This CDR3 region has 15 residues. Germline V gene sequence: CDR1 MDHEN, CDR2 SYDVKM. CDR3 sequence (DNA): TGTGCCAGCAGACCACAGGACTACTCTGGAAACACCATATATTTT. This translates into CASRPQDYSGNTIYF. The full variable domain, rest sourced from reference TRBV28 and TRBJ1-3, is DVKVTQSSRYLVKRTGEKVFLECVQDMDHENMFWYRQDPGLGLRLIYFSYDVKMKEKGDIPEGYSVSREKKERFSLILESASTNQTSMYLCASRPQDYSGNTIYFGEGSWLTVV.

DNA of the CDR3: TGCACCAGCAGCACAGACAGCCTAGCGGAGACCACAGATACGCAGTATTTT. This encodes CTSSTDSLAETTDTQYF. The V gene is TRBV1, the J gene TRBJ2-3; TRBD2 was called by the table and not checked on the DNA. TRBV1 is tagged as a pseudogene. This CDR3 is 17 amino acids long.

J is TRBJ2-1 and V is TRBV7-9, with unresolved D. Per germline, CDR1 SEHNR and CDR2 FQNEAQ (reference sequence). Trimming pared 1 base from V and 3 bases from J, leaving 13 bases between. CDR3 length: 16 amino acids. The CDR3 loop reads CASSLGLVADYNEQFF. The CDR3, as DNA: TGTGCCAGCAGCTTAGGGCTAGTGGCTGACTACAATGAGCAGTTCTTC.

This clone was seen only a few times. The chain recombines TRBV25-1 with TRBJ1-4, with 7 bases fitting TRBD1. Germline CDR1 reads MGHDK; CDR2 reads SYGVNS. The length of the CDR3 is 16 residues. V was pared by 5 bases and J by 4 bases, with 10 bases of the junction left unmatched. The CDR3 protein is CASSSQGQSINEKLFF. For the CDR3, the DNA is TGTGCCAGCAGTTCCCAGGGACAGTCGATTAATGAAAAACTGTTTTTT.

As DNA, the CDR3 is TGCGCCAGCAGCCTACCCTCGACGGGGGACAATGAGCAGTTCTTC. Its translation is CASSLPSTGDNEQFF. The chain employs TRBV5-1 and TRBJ2-1; tentatively, D is TRBD2 (6 bases). V shed 4 bases and J shed 5 bases, with 16 bases lying between them. Germline V CDR1 and CDR2: SGHRS, YFSETQ. The CDR3 consists of 15 residues.